These 26 T cell receptor beta chains originate from one sample sequenced in a study of blood T cell repertoires in COVID-19. Libraries were prepared by immunoSEQ multiplex PCR; TCRdb keeps only in-frame clonotypes and omits some of them. The repertoire consists of around 210,000 clones, with approximately 85% occurring once and the leading ten covering roughly 5%. Sequences were obtained from peripheral blood. These receptors were collected from a man between 50 and 59 years old with COVID-19, enrolled during active disease.

The chain has TRBV6-5 and TRBJ1-3; no clear D. CDR3 size: 14 residues. Trimming took 2 bases from V and 0 from J, leaving 5 bases between them. Germline V gives CDR1 MNHEY, CDR2 SVGAGI. Written as DNA, the CDR3 is TGTGCCAGCAGTTACGGGAGCTCTGGAAACACCATATATTTT. Translating gives CASSYGSSGNTIYF.

The gene calls are TRBV11-1 and TRBJ2-5, with D possibly being TRBD1 (6 bases). V lost 6 bases and J 7 bases, leaving 15 bases between the germline ends. CDR3 length: 13 amino acids. Germline CDR1 and CDR2: SGHAT and FQDESV (reference sequence). In DNA, the CDR3 is TGTGCCAGCAGTCTAACAGGGTTCGGGACCCAGTACTTC. Encoded protein: CASSLTGFGTQYF.

This clone was counted once. This chain uses TRBV6-6 with TRBJ2-1; TRBD1 aligns across 9 bases. V was pared by 2 bases and J by 8 bases, with 7 bases of the junction left unmatched. This CDR3 is built from 15 residues. Germline CDR1 and CDR2: MNHNY and SVGAGI (reference sequence). CDR3 bases: TGTGCCAGCAGTTACACCGGGACAGGGAGGGATGAGCAGTTCTTC. Protein sequence: CASSYTGTGRDEQFF.

This sequence joins TRBV7-2 and TRBJ2-5; 8 nucleotides align to TRBD2. Trimming cost V 2 bases and J 4 bases; bases outside gene matches: 9. The CDR3 is 16 amino acids. From germline, CDR1 is SGHTA and CDR2 FQGNSA. This chain's CDR3 is CASSLSGGGNAETQYF. CDR3 DNA sequence: TGTGCCAGCAGCTTATCAGGCGGGGGGAATGCAGAGACCCAGTACTTC. Full variable domain (outside the CDR3, taken from reference TRBV7-2 and TRBJ2-5): GAGVSQSPSNKVTEKGKDVELRCDPISGHTALYWYRQSLGQGLEFLIYFQGNSAPDKSGLPSDRFSAERTGGSVSTLTIQRTQQEDSAVYLCASSLSGGGNAETQYFGPGTRLLVL.

This clone was recorded only once. This chain joins TRBV7-8 and TRBJ1-2; D gene uncertain. Trimming left V 1 base short and J 4 bases short, with 13 bases between. The CDR3 runs to 15 residues. Germline V lookup: CDR1 SGHVS, CDR2 FQNEAQ. In nucleotides, the CDR3 is TGTGCCAGCAGCTTAGGTGTGAGTTCGGTCTATGGCTACACCTTC. Its protein is CASSLGVSSVYGYTF.

The V call is TRBV3-1 (or the pseudogene TRBV3-2), the J call TRBJ2-5, with TRBD1 matching over 7 bases. V trimming: 3 bases; J trimming: 5 bases; junction bases outside the gene matches: 3. The CDR3 is 13 residues long. Germline CDR1 LGHDT, CDR2 YNNKEL (reference sequence). CDR3 protein: CASSQGQRETQYF. The CDR3 region has the DNA TGTGCCAGCAGCCAGGGACAGCGGGAGACCCAGTACTTC.

The chain combines TRBV30 with TRBJ2-2, with D unresolved. This CDR3 region has 15 residues. Deletions cut 0 bases from V and 2 bases from J, with 10 bases between. Germline assignment: CDR1 GTSNPN and CDR2 SVGIG (reference sequence). The CDR3, as DNA: TGTGCCTGGAGTGTAGCACCTACCAACACCGGGGAGCTGTTTTTT. This encodes CAWSVAPTNTGELFF.

J is TRBJ2-2 and V is TRBV5-5; 7 nucleotides align to TRBD2. CDR3 size: 15 residues. V gave up 3 bases and J gave up 6 bases; unmatched junction bases: 8. From germline, CDR1 is SGHKS and CDR2 YYEKEE (reference sequence). CDR3 nucleotide sequence: TGTGCCAGCAGCTCGACTAGCTTTTTCGCCGGGGAGCTGTTTTTT. It encodes CASSSTSFFAGELFF.

The chain is built from TRBV20-1 and TRBJ2-5, with TRBD1 as a possible D gene (6 bases). Germline assignment: CDR1 DFQATT and CDR2 SNEGSKA (reference sequence). CDR3 length equals 11 residues. V was cut by 4 bases and J by 5 bases, with 8 bases left in between. The CDR3 region is CSAKQGETQYF. The CDR3 DNA follows: TGCAGTGCTAAGCAGGGGGAGACCCAGTACTTC.

This clone was picked up a small number of times. The chain couples TRBV29-1 to TRBJ1-3, with 7 bases lining up with TRBD1. Losses at the gene ends were 7 bases for V and 0 bases for J; bases not matched to a gene: 6. This CDR3 has 14 amino acids. Germline values: CDR1 SQVTM, CDR2 ANQGSEA. In DNA form, the CDR3 reads TGCAGCGCCCGGACAGGTTCCTCTGGAAACACCATATATTTT. Translated: CSARTGSSGNTIYF. Full variable domain (missing parts from reference TRBV29-1 and TRBJ1-3): SAVISQKPSRDICQRGTSLTIQCQVDSQVTMMFWYRQQPGQSLTLIATANQGSEATYESGFVIDKFPISRPNLTFSTLTVSNMSPEDSSIYLCSARTGSSGNTIYFGEGSWLTVV.

The chain recombines TRBV2 with TRBJ2-1, with D possibly being TRBD1 (6 bases). Per the germline V gene, CDR1 is SNHLY and CDR2 is FYNNEI. This CDR3 spans 15 amino acids. Trimming shortened V by 6 bases and J by 6 bases, and 18 bases separated the two germline ends. CDR3 protein: CASRENRVLGNEQFF. CDR3 in DNA: TGTGCCAGCAGAGAGAACAGGGTTTTAGGCAATGAGCAGTTCTTC.

The chain combines TRBV7-9 with TRBJ2-2, with a tentative D call TRBD1 (6 bases). This CDR3 region has 15 residues. V lost 5 bases to trimming and J lost 1 base, with 11 bases between them. Germline V gene sequence: CDR1 SEHNR, CDR2 FQNEAQ (reference sequence). This chain's CDR3 is CASSRSGENTGELFF. The CDR3 DNA reads TGTGCCAGCAGCCGATCAGGGGAGAACACCGGGGAGCTGTTTTTT.

The gene calls are TRBV6-2 or TRBV6-3 and TRBJ2-5, with 12 bases fitting TRBD2. The CDR3 sequence is 21 residues long. The germline gives CDR1 MNHEY, CDR2 SVGEGT. With 5 bases clipped from V and 5 bases from J, the junction kept 24 bases outside the gene matches. CDR3 sequence: CASSPPTWTSGAQSLSETQYF. The CDR3 DNA sequence: TGTGCCAGCAGTCCCCCGACCTGGACTAGCGGGGCCCAGTCCCTCAGTGAGACCCAGTACTTC.

V gene TRBV28 combines with J gene TRBJ2-7; 8 nucleotides match TRBD2. V was pared by 2 bases and J by 6 bases, with 9 bases of the junction left unmatched. CDR1 and CDR2 from the germline V gene are MDHEN and SYDVKM. The CDR3 length is 15 residues. The DNA for the CDR3 is TGTGCCAGCAGTTTAGGACGAGCGGGGGTTGCCGAGCAGTACTTC. It is translated as CASSLGRAGVAEQYF.

The rearrangement joins TRBV5-8 to TRBJ2-7; 11 bases agree with TRBD1. CDR1 is SGHTS, CDR2 YDEGEE, per germline. With V trimmed by 0 bases and J by 3 bases, 17 bases remained unmatched. This CDR3 spans 20 amino acids. CDR3 coding DNA: TGTGCCAGCAGCTTGGAATATCGGGACAGGGGGAAATGGGGGATCTACGAGCAGTACTTC. Protein sequence: CASSLEYRDRGKWGIYEQYF.

The V and J genes are TRBV7-2 and TRBJ1-1; maybe TRBD1 (6 bases). The V end lost 5 bases, the J end lost 2 bases, and 15 bases lay between the germline ends. The CDR3 covers 15 residues. Per germline, CDR1 SGHTA and CDR2 FQGNSA. The CDR3 coding sequence is TGTGCCAGCAGCCCCTCCCGGACAGCCAACACTGAAGCTTTCTTT. Protein product: CASSPSRTANTEAFF.

V gene TRBV5-1 combines with J gene TRBJ1-2, with a tentative D call TRBD1 (6 bases). The CDR3 runs 14 residues. The germline CDR1 and CDR2 sequences are SGHRS and YFSETQ. V lost 3 bases and J lost 5, with 14 bases in between. Here the CDR3 reads CASSSGQTPYGYTF. CDR3 DNA sequence: TGCGCCAGCAGCTCCGGACAGACACCATATGGCTACACCTTC.

V usage is TRBV6-5 and J usage is TRBJ2-3; 10 bases align to TRBD2. Germline assignment: CDR1 MNHEY and CDR2 SVGAGI. The CDR3 is 15 residues long. V lost 2 bases to trimming and J lost 4 bases; unmatched junction nucleotides: 3. The chain's CDR3 is CASSYAGLAPDTQYF. As DNA, the CDR3 is TGTGCCAGCAGTTACGCGGGACTAGCGCCAGATACGCAGTATTTT.

V gene TRBV29-1 combines with J gene TRBJ1-1; TRBD1 agrees at 8 bases. The CDR3 contains 12 residues. V trimming: 7 bases; J trimming: 2 bases; junction bases outside the gene matches: 3. Germline V lookup: CDR1 SQVTM, CDR2 ANQGSEA. CDR3 amino acids: CSGGQGNTEAFF. DNA of the CDR3: TGCAGCGGCGGACAGGGAAACACTGAAGCTTTCTTT.

Here the CDR3 reads CAIGSGGPTDTQYF. In DNA form, the CDR3 reads TGTGCCATCGGTAGCGGGGGTCCCACAGATACGCAGTATTTT. This chain uses TRBV10-3 with TRBJ2-3; TRBD2 matches 9 bases. CDR3 length: 14 amino acids. V was pared by 8 bases and J by 2 bases, with 5 bases of the junction left unmatched. The germline CDR1 and CDR2 sequences are ENHRY and SYGVKD.

This chain joins TRBV9 and TRBJ2-7; the D gene is possibly TRBD2 (6 bases). Germline V gene lookup returns CDR1 SGDLS and CDR2 YYNGEE. The CDR3 is 14 residues long. The V gene lost 0 bases and the J gene lost 5 bases, with 12 bases spanning the gap. The CDR3 DNA follows: TGTGCCAGCAGCGTAGAAGAAGGGGAGGACGAGCAGTACTTC. Its protein product is CASSVEEGEDEQYF.

This clone has just one count. J is TRBJ1-2 and V is TRBV7-2; tentatively, D is TRBD1 (6 bases). The CDR3 is made up of 14 amino acids. Looked up from germline, CDR1 is SGHTA and CDR2 is FQGNSA. V was cut by 3 bases and J by 4 bases, with 12 bases left in between. CDR3 DNA sequence: TGTGCCAGCAGCTTTGGGGGCGTGTTCTATGGCTACACCTTC. Its translation: CASSFGGVFYGYTF.

This chain links TRBV7-9 with TRBJ2-1; possibly TRBD2 for D (7 bases). The CDR3 runs to 15 residues. The germline CDR1 and CDR2 sequences are SEHNR and FQNEAQ (reference sequence). Trimming took off 1 base at V and 5 bases at J, with 12 bases between the two ends. The DNA of the CDR3 is TGTGCCAGCAGCTTAGGCGGGGGCCCCCACAATGAGCAGTTCTTC. It is translated as CASSLGGGPHNEQFF.

This rearrangement joins TRBV28 to TRBJ1-4, with 10 bases fitting TRBD1. The length of the CDR3 is 17 residues. V gave up 2 bases and J gave up 8 bases; unmatched junction bases: 11. Germline CDR1 and CDR2: MDHEN and SYDVKM. CDR3 amino acids: CASSLQDRGKAAEKLFF. As DNA, the CDR3 is TGTGCCAGCAGTTTACAGGACAGGGGGAAAGCCGCCGAAAAACTGTTTTTT.

CDR3 nucleotides: TGTGCCACCGGGACAGGGGAGTCCGGGGAGCTGTTTTTT. It yields the protein CATGTGESGELFF. The chain has TRBV27 and TRBJ2-2, with 10 bases identical to TRBD1. The CDR3 has 13 residues. The germline V gene encodes CDR1 MNHEY and CDR2 SMNVEV (reference sequence). Germline trimming cut 10 bases from V and 6 bases from J; bases unmatched to any gene: 5.

CDR3 amino acids: CASRLRREGNSPLHF. CDR3 coding DNA: TGTGCCAGCAGACTAAGGAGGGAAGGTAATTCACCCCTCCACTTT. This sequence joins TRBV2 and TRBJ1-6; D unclear. Germline V gene lookup returns CDR1 SNHLY and CDR2 FYNNEI. The CDR3 has 15 residues. Trimming removed 6 bases at V and 6 bases at J, with 15 bases between.